Listed below are T cell receptor beta chains from one sample, sequenced in a study of beta chain features in type 1 diabetes. The protocol was immunoSEQ multiplex PCR, while the TCRdb copy is restricted to in-frame clones and leaves out a portion. The sample lists 350,000 or so clones, around a fifth occurring once. Sequenced: naive CD4+ T cells from blood. Receptor source: a woman aged 18 to 35 in good health. Each CDR3 is given without its conserved first and last residue. Each record gives: V gene, D gene, clone size, J gene, CDR3 protein. A D gene is named only where the DNA matches it firmly. Rows give clone size only sometimes, using once, few, many, or a class for an expanded clone.

TRBV7-8	-	few	TRBJ2-5	ASSLTRRDLDQTQY
TRBV6-1	-	once	TRBJ2-1	ASSQGGEQF
TRBV11-2	-	few	TRBJ1-1	ASSSTSRGANTEAF
TRBV18	-	few	TRBJ1-4	ASSRTAGANEKLF
TRBV6-5	TRBD1	once	TRBJ1-2	ASSSPGQGNYGYT
TRBV7-9	-	-	TRBJ2-1	ASSASFEQF
TRBV14	-	-	TRBJ2-7	ASSQAFGYEQY
TRBV18	-	-	TRBJ2-1	ASSSGAGDEQF
TRBV29-1	-	few	TRBJ1-5	SVTSGTLNQPQH
TRBV7-2	TRBD2	few	TRBJ2-7	ASSLASGGEQY
TRBV4-2	-	-	TRBJ1-1	ASSQEQGITEAF
TRBV15	TRBD2	-	TRBJ2-1	ATSRGGTSVGNEQF
TRBV15	TRBD1	-	TRBJ1-4	ATSRYPGQGEKLF
TRBV11-1	TRBD1	-	TRBJ2-7	ASSNDYRGEQY
TRBV4-3	TRBD1	few	TRBJ1-6	ASSLRQGGNVSPLH
TRBV29-1	-	-	TRBJ1-2	SVVRVSNRGYT
TRBV7-8	-	few	TRBJ2-3	ASSLAAQRGTDTQY
TRBV14	TRBD2	-	TRBJ2-1	ASSPVAGLNNEQF
TRBV4-2	TRBD2	few	TRBJ2-5	ASSQDIGGAGKTQY
TRBV5-1	-	-	TRBJ2-1	ASSSYNEQF
TRBV18	-	few	TRBJ2-3	ASSPGRGAHADTQY
TRBV7-3	TRBD2	once	TRBJ2-3	ASQDSGPTDTQY
TRBV25-1	-	few	TRBJ2-2	ASSPDRNTGELF
TRBV10-3	-	-	TRBJ1-2	AIRGAGSDHNYGYT
TRBV27	TRBD2	few	TRBJ2-7	ASTEKRGTSGAEQY
TRBV7-2	-	once	TRBJ2-5	ASRSTEATQY
TRBV7-2	TRBD1	-	TRBJ2-1	ASSVDRGPYNEQF